These 19 T cell receptor beta chains were sequenced from one sample in a study of spatial heterogeneity in lung cancer. MiXCR, run by TCRdb on the 5' RACE reads, gives a single entry per CDR3 protein. The data contain about 44,000 distinct CDR3 sequences, roughly 15% of them singletons. Documented time point: sample taken at primary tumor resection. Sequencing used PBMCs, obtained at surgery. The receptors here all came from a male donor with early-stage non-small cell lung cancer.

This clonotype was found a few times. The chain is built from TRBV11-3 and TRBJ2-1; no firm D call. V was trimmed by 4 bases and J by 8 bases, leaving 12 bases between them. This CDR3 spans 13 amino acids. In germline, CDR1 is SGHNT, CDR2 YENEEA. CDR3 protein: CASSSGPFYEQFF. In DNA form, the CDR3 reads TGTGCCAGCAGCTCCGGGCCTTTCTATGAGCAGTTCTTC.

This clonotype was observed a handful of times. The genes are TRBV20-1 and TRBJ2-7, with 7 bases that match TRBD1. The CDR3 is made up of 14 amino acids. V dropped 1 base and J dropped 6; count of bases not matched to a gene: 9. CDR1 is DFQATT and CDR2 is SNEGSKA in the germline V gene (reference sequence). CDR3 DNA sequence: TGCAGTGCTAGAGTCACAGGGGAATCGGTCGAGCAGTACTTC. Translating gives CSARVTGESVEQYF.

There are many counts of this clonotype. CDR3 amino acids: CSALAQGGGEQYF. The CDR3 DNA follows: TGCAGTGCTCTTGCTCAAGGGGGAGGCGAGCAGTACTTC. The chain is built from TRBV20-1 and TRBJ2-7; the D call may be TRBD1 or TRBD2 (6 bases each). This CDR3 is built from 13 residues. Trimming pared 5 bases from V and 6 bases from J, leaving 17 bases between. In germline, CDR1 is DFQATT, CDR2 SNEGSKA (reference sequence).

This chain connects TRBV19 to TRBJ1-5; D is unresolved. The CDR3 loop spans 15 amino acids. V lost 7 bases and J lost 3, with 16 bases in between. Germline V gene data show CDR1 as LNHDA and CDR2 as SQIVND (reference sequence). The CDR3 here is CASKDQLPPNQPQHF. The DNA for the CDR3 is TGTGCCAGTAAAGACCAACTGCCCCCCAATCAGCCCCAGCATTTT.

This clonotype was observed at least ten times. The chain uses TRBV15 and TRBJ1-1; a weak D match, TRBD1 (6 bases). Germline assignment: CDR1 LNHNV and CDR2 YYDKDF (reference sequence). V was cut by 3 bases and J by 11 bases, with 22 bases left in between. There are 15 residues in the CDR3. CDR3 region: CATSRAIPQGSEAFF. The CDR3 nucleotides read TGTGCCACCAGCAGGGCGATTCCTCAGGGGTCAGAGGCTTTCTTT.

This clonotype was counted many times. This chain connects TRBV7-9 to TRBJ2-1, with D unclear. V lost 1 base to trimming and J lost 5 bases, with 9 bases between them. Looked up from germline, CDR1 is SEHNR and CDR2 is FQNEAQ (reference sequence). The CDR3 consists of 14 residues. The CDR3 protein is CASSLDIWDNEQFF. DNA of the CDR3: TGTGCCAGCAGCTTAGACATCTGGGACAATGAGCAGTTCTTC.

This clonotype is classed as medium-sized. This sequence joins TRBV27 and TRBJ2-2; TRBD1 is a possible D gene (5 bases). V was trimmed by 2 bases and J by 3 bases, leaving 10 bases between them. CDR3 length: 15 residues. Per the germline V gene, CDR1 is MNHEY and CDR2 is SMNVEV (reference sequence). The CDR3 loop reads CASSLRGRDTGELFF. The CDR3, as DNA: TGTGCCAGCAGTTTAAGAGGCAGGGACACCGGGGAGCTGTTTTTT.

This chain uses TRBV5-4 with TRBJ2-2, with D possibly being TRBD2 (6 bases). Germline CDR1 and CDR2: SGHNT and YYREEE (reference sequence). The CDR3 covers 15 residues. Trimming removed 2 bases from V and 2 bases from J, with 10 bases in between. The DNA of the CDR3 is TGTGCCAGCAGCTTCGGCGGGACCAACACCGGGGAGCTGTTTTTT. Protein sequence: CASSFGGTNTGELFF.

This clonotype appeared a few times. The V and J genes are TRBV29-1 and TRBJ2-2, with D hard to call. Germline V gene sequence: CDR1 SQVTM, CDR2 ANQGSEA. V lost 4 bases to trimming and J lost 6 bases, with 12 bases between them. This CDR3 contains 13 residues. In nucleotides, the CDR3 is TGCAGCGTTGGGAGACTGACACCCGGGGAGCTGTTTTTT. Protein product: CSVGRLTPGELFF.

This chain uses TRBV7-8 with TRBJ2-5, with D maybe TRBD1 (7 bases). The CDR3 extends over 19 amino acids. Trimming pared 5 bases from V and 4 bases from J, leaving 29 bases between. Looked up from germline, CDR1 is SGHVS and CDR2 is FQNEAQ. The CDR3 protein is CASSQVWARGAQTGETQYF. The CDR3 region has the DNA TGTGCCAGCAGCCAAGTTTGGGCCAGGGGGGCCCAAACGGGAGAGACCCAGTACTTC.

The table lists this clonotype with a few counts. The V gene is TRBV12-3 or TRBV12-4, the J gene TRBJ1-6; 9 bases are shared with TRBD1. Losses at the gene ends were 6 bases for V and 9 bases for J; bases not matched to a gene: 9. The CDR3 is 15 amino acids. In nucleotides, the CDR3 is TGTGCCAGCAGCCCTGCAGGGACAGGGACTTCACCCCTCCACTTT. Translating gives CASSPAGTGTSPLHF.

This clonotype was seen at least ten times. The chain employs TRBV7-9 and TRBJ2-7; D remains ambiguous. This CDR3 region has 14 residues. Trimming removed 1 base at V and 2 bases at J, with 9 bases between. In germline, CDR1 is SEHNR, CDR2 FQNEAQ (reference sequence). The DNA for the CDR3 is TGTGCCAGCAGCTTAGTGGTCGGGCCCTACGAGCAGTACTTC. Translation gives CASSLVVGPYEQYF.

This clonotype was counted at least ten times. This chain connects TRBV4-1 to TRBJ1-5; possible D gene TRBD1, 5 bases. This CDR3 comprises 17 residues. Germline V gives CDR1 MGHRA, CDR2 YSYEKL. V gave up 0 bases and J gave up 2 bases, with 14 bases separating them. CDR3 DNA sequence: TGCGCCAGCAGCCAAGATGGGGGAGGGATCGGCAATCAGCCCCAGCATTTT. The encoded protein is CASSQDGGGIGNQPQHF.

This clonotype was counted a few times. The CDR3 is CASSSRREGEQYF. DNA for the CDR3: TGCGCCAGCAGCTCCCGGAGGGAGGGGGAGCAGTACTTC. This chain joins TRBV5-1 and TRBJ2-7, with 7 bases that match TRBD2. V shed 3 bases, J shed 7 bases, and the junction held 7 bases outside the gene matches. The CDR3 length is 13 residues. Germline CDR1 is SGHRS and CDR2 is YFSETQ.

The chain has TRBV20-1 and TRBJ2-1; perhaps D is TRBD1 or TRBD2 (5 bases each). The germline gives CDR1 DFQATT, CDR2 SNEGSKA (reference sequence). CDR3 size: 12 residues. V was clipped by 4 bases and J by 11 bases, with 15 bases between them. In DNA, the CDR3 is TGCAGTGCTACATTAAGGGACCTCCAGCAGTTCTTC. Translated, it gives CSATLRDLQQFF.

In this sample, this clonotype turned up once. The rearrangement uses TRBV5-1 and TRBJ2-4; TRBD1 is a possible D gene (6 bases). Trimming pared 3 bases from V and 6 bases from J, leaving 13 bases between. CDR1 is SGHRS and CDR2 is YFSETQ in the germline V gene. The CDR3 sequence is 14 residues long. The CDR3 nucleotides are TGCGCCAGCAGCTCGGCACAGGGCACAAACATTCAGTACTTC. It specifies CASSSAQGTNIQYF.

V usage is TRBV11-2 and J usage is TRBJ1-5; D perhaps matches TRBD1 (5 bases). Trimming cost V 0 bases and J 6 bases, with 9 bases left between them. Germline V CDR1 and CDR2: SGHAT, FQNNGV. This CDR3 spans 14 amino acids. CDR3: CASSLDREGQPQHF. In nucleotides, the CDR3 is TGTGCCAGCAGCTTAGACAGGGAGGGTCAGCCCCAGCATTTT.

This clonotype appeared a few times. The chain couples TRBV5-1 to TRBJ1-1, with D uncertain. Germline assignment: CDR1 SGHRS and CDR2 YFSETQ. This CDR3 comprises 15 residues. The V end lost 4 bases, the J end lost 6 bases, and 19 bases lay between the germline ends. In nucleotides, the CDR3 is TGCGCCAGCAGCGGATTTACCGGGAACCCGCCTGAAGCTTTCTTT. Translating it yields CASSGFTGNPPEAFF.

Regarding this clonotype: A much larger clone lies one base from this, so it may be a read error. V gene TRBV5-1 combines with J gene TRBJ1-1; the match to TRBD1 covers 7 bases. This CDR3 comprises 14 residues. Per the germline V gene, CDR1 is SGHRS and CDR2 is YFSETQ. In DNA form, the CDR3 reads TGCGACAGCAGCTTGGGACAGATGAACACTGAAGCTTTCTTT. This codes for CDSSLGQMNTEAFF.